These 32 T cell receptor beta chains came from one sample sequenced in a study of T cell responses to AZD1222 COVID-19 vaccine. Data came from immunoSEQ multiplex PCR; TCRdb stores just in-frame clones and leaves some out. The repertoire holds 100,000 or so clones, with roughly 90% as singletons. Here the sequenced sample was peripheral blood, taken on day 0 of AZD1222 vaccination. These receptors were taken from an adult in good health.

The CDR3 DNA follows: TGTGCCAGCAGGGAGACAGGGCTCGGCGAGCAGTACTTC. Residues: CASRETGLGEQYF. The rearrangement joins TRBV27 to TRBJ2-7, with 7 positions matching TRBD1. V lost 6 bases and J lost 6; bases outside the gene matches: 8. Per germline, CDR1 MNHEY and CDR2 SMNVEV (reference sequence). The CDR3 spans 13 residues.

This clone was picked up a small number of times. The chain uses TRBV28 and TRBJ2-1, with 9 bases that match TRBD1. Trimming removed 6 bases from V and 3 bases from J; junction bases left unmatched: 6. The CDR3 contains 15 residues. Looked up from germline, CDR1 is MDHEN and CDR2 is SYDVKM. In DNA, the CDR3 is TGTGCCAGCAGGCCAGACAGGGGGTTCTACAATGAGCAGTTCTTC. Translating gives CASRPDRGFYNEQFF. Full variable domain (remainder filled in from reference TRBV28 and TRBJ2-1): DVKVTQSSRYLVKRTGEKVFLECVQDMDHENMFWYRQDPGLGLRLIYFSYDVKMKEKGDIPEGYSVSREKKERFSLILESASTNQTSMYLCASRPDRGFYNEQFFGPGTRLTVL.

The V call is TRBV7-8, the J call TRBJ2-6; TRBD2 might be the D (5 bases). From germline, CDR1 is SGHVS and CDR2 FQNEAQ. The length of the CDR3 is 16 residues. Trimming stripped 5 bases from V and 4 bases from J, with 15 bases between. The DNA for the CDR3 is TGTGCCAGCAGCCTAGAGCACGGGATGGGGGCCAACGTCCTGACTTTC. Protein product: CASSLEHGMGANVLTF.

In its sample, this clone was seen once. The genes are TRBV9 and TRBJ1-3; D is perhaps TRBD1 (5 bases). Deletions cut 3 bases from V and 0 bases from J, with 13 bases between. The CDR3 has 16 amino acids. Germline V gene sequence: CDR1 SGDLS, CDR2 YYNGEE. CDR3 DNA: TGTGCCAGCAGCGCCGGGACGATTTACTCTGGAAACACCATATATTTT. It encodes CASSAGTIYSGNTIYF.

J is TRBJ2-1 and V is TRBV7-2, with 9 bases matching TRBD1. From germline, CDR1 is SGHTA and CDR2 FQGNSA. The V gene end was trimmed by 1 base and the J gene end by 6 bases; junction bases not matched to a gene: 4. The CDR3 has 15 amino acids. CDR3: CASSLDSTGGNEQFF. The CDR3 nucleotides are TGTGCCAGCAGCTTAGACTCGACAGGGGGCAATGAGCAGTTCTTC.

The J gene is TRBJ2-2, the V gene TRBV19; unclear D gene. Per the germline V gene, CDR1 is LNHDA and CDR2 is SQIVND (reference sequence). V lost 1 base, J lost 4 bases, and 19 bases lay in between. The CDR3 contains 18 residues. This chain's CDR3 is CASSIGVRGVGVTGELFF. The CDR3 DNA sequence: TGTGCCAGTAGTATAGGGGTTCGCGGAGTTGGGGTCACCGGGGAGCTGTTTTTT.

The J gene is TRBJ1-3, the V gene TRBV2; 8 bases agree with TRBD1. CDR3 size: 14 residues. Germline-derived CDR1 and CDR2 are SNHLY and FYNNEI. The CDR3 here is CLAGRQGTGNTIYF. The DNA of the CDR3 is TGTCTAGCGGGCCGACAGGGGACTGGAAACACCATATATTTT. Filled out from reference TRBV2 and TRBJ1-3, the complete variable domain reads EPEVTQTPSHQVTQMGQEVILRCVPISNHLYFYWYRQILGQKVEFLVSFYNNEISEKSEIFDDQFSVERPDGSNFTLKIRSTKLEDSAMYFCLAGRQGTGNTIYFGEGSWLTVV.

This chain uses TRBV7-9 with TRBJ2-3; D uncertain. The CDR3 runs 13 residues. V lost 0 bases to trimming and J lost 5 bases, with 6 bases between them. Looked up from germline, CDR1 is SEHNR and CDR2 is FQNEAQ (reference sequence). This chain's CDR3 is CASSLAAEDTQYF. DNA of the CDR3: TGTGCCAGCAGCTTAGCGGCTGAAGATACGCAGTATTTT.

The chain combines TRBV7-2 with TRBJ2-7, with 9 bases that match TRBD1. V was clipped by 5 bases and J by 0 bases; unmatched bases: 8. The germline gives CDR1 SGHTA, CDR2 FQGNSA. The CDR3 is 16 residues long. The DNA for the CDR3 is TGTGCCAGCAGCCGCCAGACAGGGGGGTCCTCCTACGAGCAGTACTTC. Amino acids: CASSRQTGGSSYEQYF.

The chain has TRBV7-2 and TRBJ2-5; D gene unclear. CDR1 is SGHTA, CDR2 FQGNSA, per germline. V lost 1 base, J lost 2 bases, and 8 bases lay in between. The CDR3 spans 14 residues. The CDR3 protein is CASSLVGSQETQYF. The CDR3, as DNA: TGTGCCAGCAGCTTAGTTGGCAGTCAAGAGACCCAGTACTTC.

The rearrangement links TRBV4-1 to TRBJ1-1; perhaps TRBD1 as D (6 bases). The V end lost 1 base, the J end lost 1 base, and 13 bases lay between the germline ends. The CDR3 covers 16 residues. CDR1 is MGHRA, CDR2 YSYEKL, per germline. The CDR3 DNA sequence: TGCGCCAGCAGCCAAGGGGCCCTGACAGGGAACACTGAAGCTTTCTTT. Translated, it gives CASSQGALTGNTEAFF.

The genes are TRBV21-1 and TRBJ1-1. TRBV21-1 is a recognized pseudogene. The CDR3 extends over 14 amino acids. This CDR3 is CASSDADMNTEAFF. In nucleotides, the CDR3 is TGTGCCAGCAGCGACGCCGATATGAACACTGAAGCTTTCTTT.

The chain uses TRBV24-1 and TRBJ2-7; D ambiguous. Trimming pared 4 bases from V and 1 base from J, leaving 7 bases between. The CDR3 sequence is 13 residues long. In germline, CDR1 is KGHDR, CDR2 SFDVKD. The CDR3 region has the DNA TGTGCCACCAGTGACAGAGTATCCTACGAGCAGTACTTC. Translating gives CATSDRVSYEQYF.

The V gene is TRBV7-9, the J gene TRBJ2-5; 7 nucleotides align to TRBD1. V was pared by 5 bases and J by 2 bases, with 8 bases of the junction left unmatched. The CDR3 runs 15 residues. Germline lookup yields CDR1 SEHNR and CDR2 FQNEAQ (reference sequence). The CDR3 loop is CASSDRQGIQETQYF. Here the CDR3 DNA reads TGTGCCAGCAGCGATAGACAGGGTATACAAGAGACCCAGTACTTC.

V is TRBV5-1 and J is TRBJ1-1; no reliable D call. Trimming removed 1 base from V and 1 base from J, with 5 bases in between. The CDR3 sequence is 13 residues long. The germline V gene has CDR1 SGHRS and CDR2 YFSETQ. CDR3 bases: TGCGCCAGCAGCTTGCACGGGAACACTGAAGCTTTCTTT. The encoded protein is CASSLHGNTEAFF.

The genes are TRBV9 and TRBJ2-3, with 12 bases fitting TRBD2. J gave up 14 bases and V 4 bases, and 17 bases lay outside the gene matches. From germline, CDR1 is SGDLS and CDR2 YYNGEE. This CDR3 spans 16 amino acids. Here the CDR3 reads CASSPPRLAGVPRLYF. CDR3 nucleotides: TGTGCCAGCAGCCCCCCGAGACTAGCGGGGGTGCCTAGGTTGTATTTT. The variable domain in full, completed from reference TRBV9 and TRBJ2-3, reads DSGVTQTPKHLITATGQRVTLRCSPRSGDLSVYWYQQSLDQGLQFLIQYYNGEERAKGNILERFSAQQFPDLHSELNLSSLELGDSALYFCASSPPRLAGVPRLYFGPGTRLTVL.

This clone was counted a single time. This chain connects TRBV5-1 to TRBJ1-1; tentatively, D is TRBD1 (5 bases). Trimming removed 0 bases at V and 5 bases at J, with 11 bases between. There are 14 residues in the CDR3. The V gene's germline CDR1 is SGHRS and CDR2 YFSETQ. The CDR3, as DNA: TGCGCCAGCAGCTTGGCGCCGGGACGTACTGAAGCTTTCTTT. It codes for CASSLAPGRTEAFF.

This chain links TRBV19 with TRBJ2-7, with D possibly matching TRBD2 (5 bases). The CDR3 has 17 amino acids. Germline V lookup: CDR1 LNHDA, CDR2 SQIVND (reference sequence). With 6 bases removed from V and 12 bases from J, the gap between germline ends came to 33 bases. The CDR3 reads CASSPEVAGMGITTLYF. DNA of the CDR3: TGTGCCAGTAGCCCTGAGGTCGCGGGCATGGGTATAACGACGCTGTACTTC.

V is TRBV3-1 (or the pseudogene TRBV3-2) and J is TRBJ2-3; maybe TRBD2 (6 bases). The germline V and J ends were trimmed by 5 bases and 8 bases, with 11 bases remaining between them. This CDR3 has 12 amino acids. From germline, CDR1 is LGHDT and CDR2 YNNKEL (reference sequence). CDR3 bases: TGTGCCAGCAGCTACCAGGAGGGTACGCAGTATTTT. Protein product: CASSYQEGTQYF.

The chain couples TRBV5-1 to TRBJ2-7; 11 bases fit TRBD2. The CDR3 is 15 amino acids. Looked up from germline, CDR1 is SGHRS and CDR2 is YFSETQ. Trimming at V came to 1 base and at J to 7 bases, leaving 7 bases not matched to a gene. The chain's CDR3 is CASSLLAGGEREQYF. The CDR3 region has the DNA TGCGCCAGCAGCTTGCTAGCGGGGGGTGAGAGAGAGCAGTACTTC.

This rearrangement joins TRBV27 to TRBJ2-7; D is perhaps TRBD1 (5 bases). CDR3 size: 13 residues. Trimming cost V 6 bases and J 1 base, with 10 bases left between them. Germline assignment: CDR1 MNHEY and CDR2 SMNVEV (reference sequence). Written as DNA, the CDR3 is TGTGCCAGCAGCCCAGACAGATCCTACGAGCAGTACTTC. Its protein product is CASSPDRSYEQYF.

This chain connects TRBV5-1 to TRBJ2-2, with D possibly TRBD1 on 5 matching bases. CDR3 length: 16 amino acids. V was cut by 2 bases and J by 0 bases, with 11 bases left in between. Germline lookup yields CDR1 SGHRS and CDR2 YFSETQ. The CDR3 sequence: CASSLGVGANTGELFF. The CDR3 nucleotides are TGCGCCAGCAGCTTAGGCGTAGGGGCGAACACCGGGGAGCTGTTTTTT.

V is TRBV28 and J is TRBJ1-1, with 7 bases lining up with TRBD1. The CDR3 is made up of 15 amino acids. CDR1 and CDR2 from the germline V gene are MDHEN and SYDVKM. Trimming cost V 3 bases and J 5 bases; bases outside gene matches: 9. CDR3 loop: CASSLSTGKGTEAFF. The CDR3 DNA follows: TGTGCCAGCAGTTTGTCGACAGGGAAAGGGACTGAAGCTTTCTTT.

The chain couples TRBV7-9 to TRBJ2-2; 8 bases line up with TRBD2. The CDR3 is 16 residues long. Trimming cost V 5 bases and J 0 bases; bases outside gene matches: 5. Germline assignment: CDR1 SEHNR and CDR2 FQNEAQ (reference sequence). This chain's CDR3 is CASSPLLAANTGELFF. The CDR3 nucleotides are TGTGCCAGCAGCCCCCTACTAGCGGCGAACACCGGGGAGCTGTTTTTT.

This chain joins TRBV15 and TRBJ1-5, with a possible D match to TRBD1 (5 bases). The germline gives CDR1 LNHNV, CDR2 YYDKDF (reference sequence). The CDR3 contains 13 residues. V lost 3 bases and J lost 5, with 8 bases in between. The CDR3 DNA follows: TGTGCCACCAGCAGTACGGGGGATCAGCCCCAGCATTTT. Its translation is CATSSTGDQPQHF.

This clone has a single count. This rearrangement joins TRBV19 to TRBJ1-2, with D possibly TRBD1 on 5 matching bases. Germline CDR1 reads LNHDA; CDR2 reads SQIVND (reference sequence). The V gene lost 5 bases and the J gene lost 5 bases, with 24 bases spanning the gap. The CDR3 runs to 17 residues. This CDR3 reads CASSFPRSGGNQYGYTF. CDR3 sequence (DNA): TGTGCCAGTAGTTTCCCGAGGTCCGGGGGGAACCAGTATGGCTACACCTTC.

CDR3 coding DNA: TGTGCCAGCAGCAACCATCTAGTTTCTCTTAGGTCAGATACGCAGTATTTT. The encoded protein is CASSNHLVSLRSDTQYF. The rearrangement links TRBV5-8 to TRBJ2-3; D uncertain. The germline gives CDR1 SGHTS, CDR2 YDEGEE. Trimming took 4 bases from V and 4 from J, leaving 22 bases between them. This CDR3 region has 17 residues.

The chain carries TRBV5-1 and TRBJ1-2; D gene uncertain. CDR1 SGHRS and CDR2 YFSETQ come from the germline V gene. CDR3 length: 15 amino acids. V was pared by 4 bases and J by 2 bases, with 15 bases between. The chain's CDR3 is CASSPGGTANYGYTF. CDR3 sequence (DNA): TGCGCCAGCAGCCCGGGTGGTACAGCCAACTATGGCTACACCTTC.

This clone came up a few times. As DNA, the CDR3 is TGTGCCAGCAGCTCAATAGGGACAGGGGACTACGAGCAGTACTTC. It is translated as CASSSIGTGDYEQYF. J is TRBJ2-7 and V is TRBV7-9; TRBD1 matches 10 bases. Trimming at V came to 4 bases and at J to 3 bases, leaving 6 bases not matched to a gene. From germline, CDR1 is SEHNR and CDR2 FQNEAQ (reference sequence). This CDR3 region has 15 residues.

The rearrangement joins TRBV10-3 to TRBJ2-3, with 9 positions matching TRBD2. Per the germline V gene, CDR1 is ENHRY and CDR2 is SYGVKD. With 2 bases clipped from V and 4 bases from J, the junction kept 7 bases outside the gene matches. The CDR3 has 16 residues. In DNA form, the CDR3 reads TGTGCCATCAGTGAGGGAATAGCGGGAGCCCCAGATACGCAGTATTTT. Amino acid sequence: CAISEGIAGAPDTQYF.

The chain uses TRBV10-1 and TRBJ2-1; perhaps D is TRBD1 or TRBD2 (9 bases each). This CDR3 spans 21 amino acids. Trimming removed 6 bases at V and 0 bases at J, with 30 bases between. Germline CDR1 and CDR2: WNHNN and SYGVQD (reference sequence). In DNA form, the CDR3 reads TGCGCCAGCAGAAACCGGGACAGGGCCCTTTTAGCGGGAGACTCCTACAATGAGCAGTTCTTC. It translates to CASRNRDRALLAGDSYNEQFF.

The rearrangement links TRBV19 to TRBJ1-1; D is ambiguous. Per germline, CDR1 LNHDA and CDR2 SQIVND (reference sequence). This CDR3 is built from 13 residues. Trimming cost V 4 bases and J 0 bases, with 6 bases left between them. CDR3 residues: CASSNWVNTEAFF. The DNA for the CDR3 is TGTGCCAGTAGTAACTGGGTGAACACTGAAGCTTTCTTT.